These 20 T cell receptor beta chains were all obtained from the same sample, sequenced in a study of CD4+ T cells in melanoma. Libraries were prepared by immunoSEQ multiplex PCR; TCRdb keeps only in-frame clonotypes and omits some of them. The data show about 140,000 clones, about nine tenths seen once. The source of these receptors is a human donor with melanoma.

This clone was picked up one time. The chain recombines TRBV18 with TRBJ1-3; no firm D call. This CDR3 region has 15 residues. V was shortened by 0 bases and J by 0 bases, with 6 bases between the two germline ends. Germline CDR1 and CDR2: KGHSH and LQKENI. The DNA of the CDR3 is TGTGCCAGCTCACCACCGTCCAACTCTGGAAACACCATATATTTT. Translated, it gives CASSPPSNSGNTIYF.

The J gene is TRBJ1-5, the V gene TRBV4-1, with D tentatively TRBD1 (5 bases). CDR3 size: 16 residues. The germline V and J ends were trimmed by 5 bases and 2 bases, with 16 bases remaining between them. Germline V gene lookup returns CDR1 MGHRA and CDR2 YSYEKL. The CDR3, as DNA: TGCGCCAGCAGCACGGTCCCGGGGGATGGCAATCAGCCCCAGCATTTT. Its translation is CASSTVPGDGNQPQHF.

This sequence joins TRBV21-1 and TRBJ1-2; TRBD1 is the table's D call and was not checked against the DNA. TRBV21-1 is recorded as a pseudogene. The CDR3 has 14 amino acids. The CDR3 DNA reads as TGTGCCAGCAGCATCAGGGATGGAGCCTATGGCTACACCTTC. Amino acid sequence: CASSIRDGAYGYTF.

The chain carries TRBV4-1 and TRBJ2-7; 15 bases are a match to TRBD2. From germline, CDR1 is MGHRA and CDR2 YSYEKL. The J segment lost 0 bases and the V segment lost 3 bases, leaving 6 bases of the junction unmatched. The CDR3 length is 18 residues. Here the CDR3 DNA reads TGCGCCAGCAGCCAGGGACTAGCGGGGGGAAGGAGCTCCTACGAGCAGTACTTC. Encoded protein: CASSQGLAGGRSSYEQYF.

This chain links TRBV7-2 with TRBJ1-5; D is undetermined. CDR1 is SGHTA and CDR2 is FQGNSA in the germline V gene. The ends were cut back, 1 base at V and 0 bases at J, with 10 bases in the middle. The CDR3 contains 16 residues. Here the CDR3 reads CASSLGWLASNQPQHF. The CDR3 DNA reads as TGTGCCAGCAGCTTAGGATGGCTGGCTAGCAATCAGCCCCAGCATTTT.

V is TRBV2 and J is TRBJ1-1; perhaps TRBD1 as D (5 bases). Germline CDR1 and CDR2: SNHLY and FYNNEI. V lost 7 bases and J 5 bases, leaving 20 bases between the germline ends. This CDR3 spans 15 amino acids. CDR3 in amino acids: CASMDRKGPGTEAFF. The CDR3 coding sequence is TGTGCCAGCATGGATCGAAAGGGGCCGGGTACTGAAGCTTTCTTT.

This clone was seen only once. The genes are TRBV5-1 and TRBJ2-1, with D perhaps TRBD1 or TRBD2 (6 bases each). V was cut by 3 bases and J by 2 bases, with 12 bases left in between. The CDR3 contains 15 residues. Germline CDR1 SGHRS, CDR2 YFSETQ. The CDR3 spells CASSWDGGTYNEQFF. CDR3 in DNA: TGCGCCAGCAGCTGGGACGGGGGCACCTACAATGAGCAGTTCTTC.

The V call is TRBV29-1, the J call TRBJ2-3, with D perhaps TRBD2 (6 bases). The CDR3 has 14 amino acids. Germline V lookup: CDR1 SQVTM, CDR2 ANQGSEA. V was cut by 6 bases and J by 3 bases, with 16 bases left in between. The CDR3 region is CSVDDLRETDTQYF. For the CDR3, the DNA is TGCAGCGTCGACGACCTCCGGGAGACAGATACGCAGTATTTT.

For this clone: Other DNA sequences in this specimen translate into the identical CDR3. The chain employs TRBV18 and TRBJ2-6; no clear D gene. The CDR3 contains 14 residues. Germline V gene lookup returns CDR1 KGHSH and CDR2 LQKENI. V was cut by 3 bases and J by 1 base, with 4 bases left in between. This chain's CDR3 is CASSPGSGANVLTF. The CDR3 nucleotides are TGTGCCAGCTCACCGGGGTCTGGGGCCAACGTCCTGACTTTC.

CDR3 DNA sequence: TGTGCCAGCAAGGACAGGGGCTACGAGCAGTACTTC. It is translated as CASKDRGYEQYF. This sequence joins TRBV2 and TRBJ2-7; 9 bases fit TRBD1. The CDR3 runs 12 residues. Germline V CDR1 and CDR2: SNHLY, FYNNEI. The ends lost 7 bases at V and 3 bases at J; junction bases unmatched: 1.

V gene TRBV6-6 combines with J gene TRBJ1-1; tentative D call: TRBD1 (5 bases). This CDR3 spans 15 amino acids. The germline CDR1 and CDR2 sequences are MNHNY and SVGAGI (reference sequence). V gave up 0 bases and J gave up 6 bases, with 14 bases separating them. CDR3 coding DNA: TGTGCCAGCAGTTACTCGACAGATTATAGGCCTGAAGCTTTCTTT. Encoded protein: CASSYSTDYRPEAFF.

This clone was seen once. This chain uses TRBV23-1 with TRBJ2-3; the D is unclear. TRBV23-1 has ORF status, its function being uncertain. V dropped 5 bases and J dropped 4 bases, with 13 bases sitting between them. This CDR3 region has 14 residues. CDR3 sequence reads: CASSIGHDADTQYF. The CDR3 DNA follows: TGCGCCAGCAGTATCGGCCACGACGCAGATACGCAGTATTTT.

The J gene is TRBJ2-1, the V gene TRBV2; D is undetermined. Between the trimmed V and J ends, which lost 6 bases and 8 bases, there was a span of 11 bases. The CDR3 has 12 amino acids. CDR1 is SNHLY and CDR2 is FYNNEI in the germline V gene. CDR3 sequence reads: CASSASLYEQFF. CDR3 coding DNA: TGTGCCAGCAGCGCCTCACTATATGAGCAGTTCTTC.

The chain carries TRBV30 and TRBJ1-3; D not resolved. With 3 bases removed from V and 0 bases from J, the gap between germline ends came to 12 bases. The CDR3 totals 15 residues. The V gene's germline CDR1 is GTSNPN and CDR2 SVGIG (reference sequence). This CDR3 is CAWSKDSYSGNTIYF. In DNA form, the CDR3 reads TGTGCCTGGAGCAAGGATAGCTACTCTGGAAACACCATATATTTT.

The chain recombines TRBV11-3 with TRBJ1-4; the match to TRBD1 covers 7 bases. The CDR3 is 14 residues long. The V segment lost 8 bases and the J segment 4 bases; nucleotides outside the gene matches: 7. Per germline, CDR1 SGHNT and CDR2 YENEEA. CDR3 coding DNA: TGTGCCAGCGGGGGCGGGGACAGTAATGAAAAACTGTTTTTT. Encoded protein: CASGGGDSNEKLFF. Looking up the rest from reference TRBV11-3 and TRBJ1-4 gives the full variable domain: EAGVVQSPRYKIIEKKQPVAFWCNPISGHNTLYWYLQNLGQGPELLIRYENEEAVDDSQLPKDRFSAERLKGVDSTLKIQPAELGDSAVYLCASGGGDSNEKLFFGSGTQLSVL.

For this clone: Other DNA sequences in the same sample also yield this CDR3. The chain is built from TRBV7-2 and TRBJ2-2, with D hard to call. This CDR3 contains 14 residues. The germline CDR1 and CDR2 sequences are SGHTA and FQGNSA. V gave up 1 base and J gave up 4 bases, with 7 bases separating them. The CDR3 DNA sequence: TGTGCCAGCAGCTTAGGGGGAAGCACCGGGGAGCTGTTTTTT. It encodes CASSLGGSTGELFF.

V gene TRBV7-2 combines with J gene TRBJ2-1, with a tentative D call TRBD2 (6 bases). Germline lookup yields CDR1 SGHTA and CDR2 FQGNSA. The ends were cut back, 5 bases at V and 11 bases at J, with 13 bases in the middle. The CDR3 is 12 residues long. This CDR3 is CASSPRDFKQFF. CDR3 sequence (DNA): TGTGCCAGCAGCCCTAGGGACTTCAAGCAGTTCTTC. Full variable domain (missing parts from reference TRBV7-2 and TRBJ2-1): GAGVSQSPSNKVTEKGKDVELRCDPISGHTALYWYRQSLGQGLEFLIYFQGNSAPDKSGLPSDRFSAERTGGSVSTLTIQRTQQEDSAVYLCASSPRDFKQFFGPGTRLTVL.

The chain couples TRBV5-1 to TRBJ2-1; the D is unclear. The CDR3 runs to 12 residues. Germline V gene sequence: CDR1 SGHRS, CDR2 YFSETQ. Trimming left V 3 bases short and J 9 bases short, with 10 bases between. The CDR3 reads CASSSQFSEQFF. CDR3 DNA sequence: TGCGCCAGCAGCTCACAGTTCTCTGAGCAGTTCTTC.

The chain links TRBV2 to TRBJ1-1, with 7 bases matching TRBD1. Germline CDR1 reads SNHLY; CDR2 reads FYNNEI. The CDR3 is 13 amino acids. With V trimmed by 6 bases and J by 2 bases, 3 bases remained unmatched. The CDR3 bases are TGTGCCAGCAGGGGGGACAGTAACACTGAAGCTTTCTTT. It codes for CASRGDSNTEAFF.

The chain has TRBV5-5 and TRBJ1-6; a possible D gene is TRBD1 (6 bases). This CDR3 has 16 residues. Per germline, CDR1 SGHKS and CDR2 YYEKEE (reference sequence). V was clipped by 1 base and J by 5 bases, with 13 bases between them. The CDR3 spells CASSLRVPGDNSPLHF. The CDR3 DNA is TGTGCCAGCAGCTTGCGGGTGCCAGGGGATAATTCACCCCTCCACTTT.